The present TCR beta chain was sequenced within a study of T cell repertoires in cytomegalovirus infection. Study-level background: In the study, CMV epitopes included recently identified HLA-C-restricted and well-studied HLA-B-restricted ones. Public TCR beta signatures marked donors with CMV infection and the matching HLA. Study-wide results and limits: Individuals carrying CMV plus the relevant HLA were identified by cumulative frequency of public TCR beta families. HLA-C-restricted CMV-specific TCR beta clonotypes prevailed in the ex vivo response.

This clonotype turned up a few times. Its antigen is undetermined. From the reads, TCRdb called clonotypes with MiXCR, one entry per CDR3 protein. The sample has roughly 500,000 distinct CDR3 sequences, 40% to 50% seen once; the top ten hold roughly two fifths. This CDR3 has 16 amino acids. The V end was cut by 3 bases, the J end by 3 bases, with 17 bases between. Germline loops: CDR1 GTSNPN, CDR2 SVGIG (reference sequence). The chain is built from TRBV30 and TRBJ2-2; D gene uncertain. This TCR came from a human donor in good health (CMV status not recorded). Some clones in this sample may be carry-over from other donors' samples. The input for sequencing was cultured PBMCs, taken from culture after CMV antigen stimulation. The CDR3: CAWSSGRAGYTGELFF. The CDR3 bases are TGTGCCTGGAGCTCGGGCCGAGCAGGCTACACCGGGGAGCTGTTTTTT.